This T cell receptor (beta chain) was recovered during a study of vaccination and CD4 T cells after COVID-19. The germline V gene encodes CDR1 GTSNPN and CDR2 SVGIG (reference sequence). V shed 3 bases, J shed 4 bases, and the junction held 8 bases outside the gene matches. The CDR3 covers 14 residues. This sample's treatment: approximately nine-day PBMC culture with coronavirus spike peptide pools or control peptides (ViraFEST assay). Antigen-specific T cell expansion with peptide pools preceded TCR sequencing in the ViraFEST approach. On this clonotype itself: The antigen is not known.

The Oncomine TCR Beta short-read assay was what sequenced the DNA obtained from cultured CD4+ T cells. TCRdb recomputed calls from the PCR reads with MiXCR, one row per CDR3 protein. The sample includes over 20,000 distinct CDR3 sequences, about 59% of them seen just once. Notes on the study in general: The authors identified 304 of 307 vaccine-specific clones in convalescent patients as spike mono-reactive.

This TCR came from a human donor who had recovered from COVID-19. The specimen was CD4+ T cells from blood, cultured in vitro. J is TRBJ2-5 and V is TRBV30; 7 bases are shared with TRBD2. DNA of the CDR3: TGTGCCTGGAGACTAGCGTCCGGGGGAGAGACCCAGTACTTC. Protein sequence: CAWRLASGGETQYF.